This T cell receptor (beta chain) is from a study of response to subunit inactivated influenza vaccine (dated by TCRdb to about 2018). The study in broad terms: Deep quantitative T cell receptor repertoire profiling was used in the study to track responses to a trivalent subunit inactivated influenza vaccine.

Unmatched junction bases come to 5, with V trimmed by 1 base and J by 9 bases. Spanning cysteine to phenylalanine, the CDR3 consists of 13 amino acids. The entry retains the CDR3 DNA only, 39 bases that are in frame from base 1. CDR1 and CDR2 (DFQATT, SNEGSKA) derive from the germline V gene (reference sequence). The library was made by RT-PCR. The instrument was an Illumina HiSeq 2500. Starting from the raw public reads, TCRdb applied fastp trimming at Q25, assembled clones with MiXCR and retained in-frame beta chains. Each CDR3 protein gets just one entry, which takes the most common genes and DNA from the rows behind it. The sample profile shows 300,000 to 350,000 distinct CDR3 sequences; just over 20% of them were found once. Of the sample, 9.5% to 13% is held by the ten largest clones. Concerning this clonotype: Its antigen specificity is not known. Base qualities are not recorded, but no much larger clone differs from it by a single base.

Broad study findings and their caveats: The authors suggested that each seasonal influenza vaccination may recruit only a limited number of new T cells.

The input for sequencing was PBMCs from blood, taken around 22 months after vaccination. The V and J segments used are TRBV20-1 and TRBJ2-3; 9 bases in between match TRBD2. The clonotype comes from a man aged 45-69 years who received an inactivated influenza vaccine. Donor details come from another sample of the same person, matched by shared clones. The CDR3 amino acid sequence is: CSARVPSGDTQYF. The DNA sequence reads TGCAGTGCTAGAGTCCCTAGCGGGGACACGCAGTATTTT.